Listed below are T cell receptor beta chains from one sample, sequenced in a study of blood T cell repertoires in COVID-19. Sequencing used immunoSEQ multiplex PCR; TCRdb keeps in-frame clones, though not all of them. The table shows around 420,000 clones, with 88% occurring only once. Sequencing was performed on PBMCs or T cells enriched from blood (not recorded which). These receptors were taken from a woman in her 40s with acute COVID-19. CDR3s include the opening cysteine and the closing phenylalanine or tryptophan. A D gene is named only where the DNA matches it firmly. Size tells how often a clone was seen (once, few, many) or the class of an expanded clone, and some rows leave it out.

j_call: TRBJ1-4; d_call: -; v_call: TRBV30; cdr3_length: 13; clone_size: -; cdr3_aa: CASRGWGDEKLFF; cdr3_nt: TGTGCCAGCAGAGGGTGGGGAGATGAAAAACTGTTTTTT
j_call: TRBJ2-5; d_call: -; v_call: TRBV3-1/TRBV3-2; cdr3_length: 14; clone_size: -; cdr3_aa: CASSRRQTQETQYF; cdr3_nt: TGTGCCAGCAGCCGAAGACAGACCCAAGAGACCCAGTACTTC
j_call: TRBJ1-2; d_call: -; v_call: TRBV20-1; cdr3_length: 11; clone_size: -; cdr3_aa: CSARVGGGYTF; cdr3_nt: TGCAGTGCTAGAGTCGGGGGAGGCTACACCTTC
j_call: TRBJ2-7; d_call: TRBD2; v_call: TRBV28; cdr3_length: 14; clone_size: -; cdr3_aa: CASSAGGASYEQYF; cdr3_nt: TGTGCCAGCAGCGCGGGAGGGGCCTCCTACGAGCAGTACTTC
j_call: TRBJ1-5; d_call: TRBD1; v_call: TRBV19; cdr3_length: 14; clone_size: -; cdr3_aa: CASSVTGGDQPQHF; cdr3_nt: TGTGCCAGTAGCGTGACAGGGGGTGACCAGCCCCAGCATTTT
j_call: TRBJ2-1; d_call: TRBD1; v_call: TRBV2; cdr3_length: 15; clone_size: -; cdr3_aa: CASIFGGQGRNEQFF; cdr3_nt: TGTGCCAGCATCTTTGGGGGACAGGGTAGGAATGAGCAGTTCTTC
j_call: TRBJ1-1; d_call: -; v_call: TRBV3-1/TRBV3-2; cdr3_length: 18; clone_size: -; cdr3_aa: CASSQDPGEYPRDTEAFF; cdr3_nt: TGTGCCAGCAGCCAAGATCCGGGGGAATACCCGAGGGACACTGAAGCTTTCTTT
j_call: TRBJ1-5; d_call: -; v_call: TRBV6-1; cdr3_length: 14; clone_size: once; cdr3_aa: CASSDIGGNQPQHF; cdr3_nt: TGTGCCAGCAGTGACATTGGGGGGAATCAGCCCCAGCATTTT
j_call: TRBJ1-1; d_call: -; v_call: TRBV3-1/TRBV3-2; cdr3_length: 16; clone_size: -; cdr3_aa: CASSLRDGGLNTEAFF; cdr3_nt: TGTGCCAGCAGCCTAAGGGATGGAGGGCTAAACACTGAAGCTTTCTTT
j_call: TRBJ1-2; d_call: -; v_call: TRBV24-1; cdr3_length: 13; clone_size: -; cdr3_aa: CATSTEGDYGYTF; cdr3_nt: TGTGCCACCAGTACAGAAGGGGACTATGGCTACACCTTC
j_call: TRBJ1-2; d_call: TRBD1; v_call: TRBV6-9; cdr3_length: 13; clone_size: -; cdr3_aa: CASSSGQGGGYTF; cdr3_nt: TGTGCCAGCAGTTCGGGACAGGGCGGAGGCTACACCTTC
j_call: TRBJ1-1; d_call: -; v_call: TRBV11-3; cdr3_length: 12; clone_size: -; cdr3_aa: CASSLDQAEAFF; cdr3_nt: TGTGCCAGCAGCCTAGACCAGGCCGAAGCTTTCTTT
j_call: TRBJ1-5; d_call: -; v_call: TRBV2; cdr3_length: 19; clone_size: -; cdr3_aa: CASSAGSSRPSRENRPQHF; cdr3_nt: TGTGCCAGCAGTGCCGGTAGCAGTCGGCCGTCGAGGGAAAATCGACCCCAGCATTTT
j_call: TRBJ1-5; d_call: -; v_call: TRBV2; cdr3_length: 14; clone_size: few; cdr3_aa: CASSNQGDHQPQHF; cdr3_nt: TGTGCCAGCAGTAACCAGGGCGACCATCAGCCCCAGCATTTT
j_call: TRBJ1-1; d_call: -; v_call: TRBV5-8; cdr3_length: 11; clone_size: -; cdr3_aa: CASSLRAEAFF; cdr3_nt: TGTGCCAGCAGCTTGCGTGCTGAAGCTTTCTTT
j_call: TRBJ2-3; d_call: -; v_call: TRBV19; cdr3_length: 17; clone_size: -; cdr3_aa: CASSIAPRLGATDTQYF; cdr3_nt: TGTGCCAGTAGTATCGCTCCCCGGCTAGGCGCCACAGATACGCAGTATTTT
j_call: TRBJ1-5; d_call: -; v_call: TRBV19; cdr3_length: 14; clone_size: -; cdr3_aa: CASSMQGSNQPQHF; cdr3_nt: TGTGCCAGTAGTATGCAGGGTAGCAATCAGCCCCAGCATTTT
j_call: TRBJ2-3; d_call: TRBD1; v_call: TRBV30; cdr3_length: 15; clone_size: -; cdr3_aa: CAWRRRDLGTGTQYF; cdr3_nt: TGTGCCTGGCGGCGCAGGGATTTGGGGACAGGTACGCAGTATTTT
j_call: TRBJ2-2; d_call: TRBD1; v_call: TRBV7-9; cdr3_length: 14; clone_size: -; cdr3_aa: CASSTDRVKRELFF; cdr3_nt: TGTGCCAGCAGCACAGACAGGGTAAAGCGGGAGCTGTTTTTT
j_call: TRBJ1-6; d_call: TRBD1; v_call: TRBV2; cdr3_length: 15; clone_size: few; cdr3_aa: CASSEGGQGLTPLHF; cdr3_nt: TGTGCCAGCAGTGAAGGAGGACAGGGTCTGACACCCCTCCACTTT
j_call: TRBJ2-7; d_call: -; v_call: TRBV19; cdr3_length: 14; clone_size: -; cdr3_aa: CASSTSLGNYEQYF; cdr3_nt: TGTGCCAGTAGTACCTCACTAGGGAACTACGAGCAGTACTTC
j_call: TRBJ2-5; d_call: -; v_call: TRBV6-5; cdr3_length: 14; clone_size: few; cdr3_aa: CASREDRNQETQYF; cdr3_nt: TGTGCCAGCAGAGAGGACAGAAACCAAGAGACCCAGTACTTC
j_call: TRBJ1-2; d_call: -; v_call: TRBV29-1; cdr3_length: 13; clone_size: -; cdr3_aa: CSGGSGGSYGYTF; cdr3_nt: TGCAGCGGTGGGAGCGGTGGCAGCTATGGCTACACCTTC
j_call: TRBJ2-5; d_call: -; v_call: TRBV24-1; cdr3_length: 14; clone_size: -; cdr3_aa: CATSDFAGEETQYF; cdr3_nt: TGTGCCACCAGTGATTTTGCAGGGGAGGAGACCCAGTACTTC
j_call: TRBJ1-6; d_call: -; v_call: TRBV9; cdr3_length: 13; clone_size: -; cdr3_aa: CASSVGTRSPLHF; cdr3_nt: TGTGCCAGCAGCGTAGGGACAAGATCACCCCTCCACTTT
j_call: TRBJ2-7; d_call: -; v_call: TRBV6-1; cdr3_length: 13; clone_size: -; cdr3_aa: CASSEPGAYEQYF; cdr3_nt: TGTGCCAGCAGTGAGCCAGGTGCCTACGAGCAGTACTTC
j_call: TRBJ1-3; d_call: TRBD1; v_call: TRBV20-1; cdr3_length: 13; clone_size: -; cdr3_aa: CSASSQGANTIYF; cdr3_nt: TGCAGTGCTAGTTCCCAGGGGGCAAACACCATATATTTT
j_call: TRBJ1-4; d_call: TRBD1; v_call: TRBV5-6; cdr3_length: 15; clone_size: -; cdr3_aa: CASSSRTGYNEKLFF; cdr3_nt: TGTGCCAGCAGCTCACGGACAGGTTACAATGAAAAACTGTTTTTT
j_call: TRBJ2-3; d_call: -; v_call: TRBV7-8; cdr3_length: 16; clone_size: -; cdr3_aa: CASSLSTPRGTDTQYF; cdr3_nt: TGTGCCAGCAGCTTATCAACCCCGAGGGGCACAGATACGCAGTATTTT
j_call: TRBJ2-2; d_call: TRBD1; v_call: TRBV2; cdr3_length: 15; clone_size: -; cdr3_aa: CASRPGTANTGELFF; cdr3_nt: TGTGCCAGCAGACCCGGGACAGCGAACACCGGGGAGCTGTTTTTT
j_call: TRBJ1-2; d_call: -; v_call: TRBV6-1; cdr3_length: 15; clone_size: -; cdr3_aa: CASSEKGGGPYGYTF; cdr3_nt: TGTGCCAGCAGTGAAAAAGGGGGAGGGCCCTATGGCTACACCTTC
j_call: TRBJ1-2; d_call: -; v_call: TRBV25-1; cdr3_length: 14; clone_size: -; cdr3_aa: CASSEQTGNYGYTF; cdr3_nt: TGTGCCAGCAGTGAACAAACAGGAAACTATGGCTACACCTTC
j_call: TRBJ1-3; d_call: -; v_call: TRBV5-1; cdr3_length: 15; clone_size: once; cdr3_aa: CASSLGDRSGNTIYF; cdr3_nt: TGCGCCAGCAGCCTAGGAGACAGATCTGGAAACACCATATATTTT
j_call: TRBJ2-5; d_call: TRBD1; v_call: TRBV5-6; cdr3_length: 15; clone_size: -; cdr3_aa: CASSLVTGGDETQYF; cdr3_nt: TGTGCCAGCAGCTTGGTTACAGGGGGAGACGAGACCCAGTACTTC
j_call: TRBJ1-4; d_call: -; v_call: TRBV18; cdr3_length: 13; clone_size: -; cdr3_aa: CASSPSGWEKLFF; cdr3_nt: TGTGCCAGCTCACCAAGCGGGTGGGAAAAACTGTTTTTT
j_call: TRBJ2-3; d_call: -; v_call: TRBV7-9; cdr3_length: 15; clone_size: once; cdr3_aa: CASSPKGITTDTQYF; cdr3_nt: TGTGCCAGCAGCCCCAAGGGGATTACCACAGATACGCAGTATTTT
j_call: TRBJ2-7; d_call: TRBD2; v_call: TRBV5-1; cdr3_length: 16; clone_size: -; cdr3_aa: CASSLGALAGGSEQYF; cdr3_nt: TGCGCCAGCAGCTTGGGAGCCCTGGCGGGGGGGTCTGAGCAGTACTTC
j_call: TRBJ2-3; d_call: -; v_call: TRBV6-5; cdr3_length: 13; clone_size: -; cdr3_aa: CASTQSGTDTQYF; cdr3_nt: TGTGCCAGCACTCAATCAGGCACAGATACGCAGTATTTT
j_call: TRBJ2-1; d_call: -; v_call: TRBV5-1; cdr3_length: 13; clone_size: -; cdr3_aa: CASSWAFYNEQFF; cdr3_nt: TGCGCCAGCAGCTGGGCCTTTTACAATGAGCAGTTCTTC
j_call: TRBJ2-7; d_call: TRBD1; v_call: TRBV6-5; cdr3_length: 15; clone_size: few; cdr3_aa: CASSTPRTGSDEQYF; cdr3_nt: TGTGCCAGCAGTACCCCGAGGACAGGGTCGGACGAGCAGTACTTC
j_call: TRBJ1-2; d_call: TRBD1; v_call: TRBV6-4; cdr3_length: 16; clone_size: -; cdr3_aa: CASSGGYGQGRYGYTF; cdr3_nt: TGTGCCAGCAGTGGCGGGTATGGACAGGGCCGATATGGCTACACCTTC
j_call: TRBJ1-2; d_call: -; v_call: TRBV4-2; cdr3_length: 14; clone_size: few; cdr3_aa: CASSQDRGYYGYTF; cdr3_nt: TGTGCCAGCAGCCAAGATCGGGGGTACTATGGCTACACCTTC
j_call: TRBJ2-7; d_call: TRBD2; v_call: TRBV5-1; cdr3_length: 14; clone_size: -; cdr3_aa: CASTASGGAYEQYF; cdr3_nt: TGCGCCAGCACAGCTAGCGGGGGGGCCTACGAGCAGTACTTC
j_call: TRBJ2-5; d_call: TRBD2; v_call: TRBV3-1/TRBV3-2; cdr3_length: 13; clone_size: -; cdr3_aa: CASSPSGQETQYF; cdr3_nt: TGTGCCAGCAGCCCTAGCGGGCAAGAGACCCAGTACTTC
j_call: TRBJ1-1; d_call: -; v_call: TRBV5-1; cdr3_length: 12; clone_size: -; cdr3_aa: CASSFTGSRAFF; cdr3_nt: TGCGCCAGCAGCTTCACAGGGTCTAGAGCTTTCTTT
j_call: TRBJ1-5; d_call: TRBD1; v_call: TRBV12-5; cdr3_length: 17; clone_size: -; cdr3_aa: CASGLVQGQGGNQPQHF; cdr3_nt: TGTGCTAGTGGTTTGGTACAGGGACAGGGTGGCAATCAGCCCCAGCATTTT
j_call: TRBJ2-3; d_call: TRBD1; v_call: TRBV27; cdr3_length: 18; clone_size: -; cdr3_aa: CASRHRGPHFSSTDTQYF; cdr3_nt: TGTGCCAGCAGACACAGGGGACCCCATTTTTCTAGCACAGATACGCAGTATTTT
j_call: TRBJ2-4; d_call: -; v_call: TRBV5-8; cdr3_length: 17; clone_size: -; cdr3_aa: CASSRGQTRRGKNIQYF; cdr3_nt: TGTGCCAGCAGCCGGGGACAGACTAGACGGGGTAAAAACATTCAGTACTTC
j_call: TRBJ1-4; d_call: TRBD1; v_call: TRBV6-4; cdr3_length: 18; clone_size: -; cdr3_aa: CASLYRSRDRVRRRGLFF; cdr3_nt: TGTGCCAGCCTATACAGATCCCGGGACAGGGTTCGGCGGCGGGGACTGTTTTTT